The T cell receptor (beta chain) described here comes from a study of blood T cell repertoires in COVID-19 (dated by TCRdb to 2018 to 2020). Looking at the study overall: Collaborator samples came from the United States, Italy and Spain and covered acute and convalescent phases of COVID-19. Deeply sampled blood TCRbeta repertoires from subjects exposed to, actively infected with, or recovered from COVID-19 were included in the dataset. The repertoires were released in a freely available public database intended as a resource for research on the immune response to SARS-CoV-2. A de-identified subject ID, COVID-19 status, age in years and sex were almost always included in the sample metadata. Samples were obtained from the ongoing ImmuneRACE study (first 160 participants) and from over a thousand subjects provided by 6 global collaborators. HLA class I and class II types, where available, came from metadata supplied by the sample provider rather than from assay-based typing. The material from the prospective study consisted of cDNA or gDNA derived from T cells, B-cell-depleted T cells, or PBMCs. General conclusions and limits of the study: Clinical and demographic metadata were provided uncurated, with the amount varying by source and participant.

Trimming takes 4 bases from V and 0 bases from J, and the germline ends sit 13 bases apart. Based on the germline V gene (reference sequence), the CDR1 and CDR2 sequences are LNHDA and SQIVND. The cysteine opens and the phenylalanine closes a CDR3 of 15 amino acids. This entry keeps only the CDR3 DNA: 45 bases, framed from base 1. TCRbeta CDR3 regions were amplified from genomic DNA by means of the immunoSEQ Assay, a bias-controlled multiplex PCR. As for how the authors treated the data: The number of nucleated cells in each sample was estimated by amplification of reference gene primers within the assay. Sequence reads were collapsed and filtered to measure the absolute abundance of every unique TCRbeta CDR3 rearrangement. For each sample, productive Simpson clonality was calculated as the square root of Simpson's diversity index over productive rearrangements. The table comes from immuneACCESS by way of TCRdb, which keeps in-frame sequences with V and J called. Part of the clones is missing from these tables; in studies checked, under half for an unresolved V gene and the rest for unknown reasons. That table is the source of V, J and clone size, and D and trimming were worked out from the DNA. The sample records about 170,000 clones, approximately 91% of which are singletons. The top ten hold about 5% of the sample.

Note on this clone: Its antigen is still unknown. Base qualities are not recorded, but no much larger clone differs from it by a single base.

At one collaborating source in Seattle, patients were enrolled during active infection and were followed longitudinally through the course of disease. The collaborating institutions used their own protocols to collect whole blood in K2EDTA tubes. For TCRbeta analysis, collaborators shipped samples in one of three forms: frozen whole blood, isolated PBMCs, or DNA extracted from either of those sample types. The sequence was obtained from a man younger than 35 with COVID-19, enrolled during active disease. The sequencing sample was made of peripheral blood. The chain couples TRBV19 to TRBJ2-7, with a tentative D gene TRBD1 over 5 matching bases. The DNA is TGTGCCAGTAGTAATGCCCACAGGAGCTCCTACGAGCAGTACTTC. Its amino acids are CASSNAHRSSYEQYF. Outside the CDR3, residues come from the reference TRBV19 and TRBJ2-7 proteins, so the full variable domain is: DGGITQSPKYLFRKEGQNVTLSCEQNLNHDAMYWYRQDPGQGLRLIYYSQIVNDFQKGDIAEGYSVSREKKESFPLTVTSAQKNPTAFYLCASSNAHRSSYEQYFGPGTRLTVT.